This is a list of T cell receptor beta chains from one sample in a study of Graves' ophthalmopathy and Graves' hyperthyroidism. TCRdb used MiXCR to reprocess the multiplex PCR reads, holding one entry per CDR3 protein. The sample has about 400,000 distinct CDR3 sequences, around 20% seen once. Sequenced input: peripheral blood. These TCRs come from a woman between 18 and 29 years old with Graves' ophthalmopathy. Each CDR3 is given with its conserved first and last residue. The D gene is left open where the match is weak. Size is stated for part of the rows, as once, few or many counts, or as a class when the clone is expanded.

abundance: few
j_gene: TRBJ2-5
d_gene: NA
v_gene: TRBV30
CDR3nt: TGTGCCTGGAGTGTTTGGGGGGAGGAGACCCAGTACTTC
CDR3aa: CAWSVWGEETQYF

abundance: many
j_gene: TRBJ1-2
d_gene: NA
v_gene: TRBV11-2
CDR3nt: TGTGCCAGCAGCTTATCAGCTGATGTTTACGGCTACACCTTC
CDR3aa: CASSLSADVYGYTF

abundance: many
j_gene: TRBJ2-7
d_gene: NA
v_gene: TRBV19
CDR3nt: TGTGCCAGTAGTATAAGTTCCTCCTACTCCTACGAGCAGTACTTC
CDR3aa: CASSISSSYSYEQYF

abundance: many
j_gene: TRBJ2-5
d_gene: TRBD2
v_gene: TRBV7-2
CDR3nt: TGTGCCAGCAGCTTAGCTCGGACTAGCGGGGTGGGGACCCAGTACTTC
CDR3aa: CASSLARTSGVGTQYF

abundance: many
j_gene: TRBJ2-5
d_gene: NA
v_gene: TRBV12-3/TRBV12-4
CDR3nt: TGTGCCAGCAGTTTAGGAACCTATCGGGAGACCCAGTACTTC
CDR3aa: CASSLGTYRETQYF

abundance: many
j_gene: TRBJ1-6
d_gene: NA
v_gene: TRBV7-2
CDR3nt: TGTGCCAGCAGCCCCCCGCCGAAATATAAGGAAAAGGGAATGTCACCCCTCCACTTT
CDR3aa: CASSPPPKYKEKGMSPLHF

abundance: many
j_gene: TRBJ1-2
d_gene: NA
v_gene: TRBV15
CDR3nt: TGTGCCACCAGCAGAGATCTACAGTCTAAACACACCTTC
CDR3aa: CATSRDLQSKHTF

abundance: many
j_gene: TRBJ1-3
d_gene: TRBD1
v_gene: TRBV12-3/TRBV12-4
CDR3nt: TGTGCCAGCCTCAGACAGGGCGGAAACACCATATATTTT
CDR3aa: CASLRQGGNTIYF

abundance: many
j_gene: TRBJ2-3
d_gene: TRBD2
v_gene: TRBV6-2/TRBV6-3
CDR3nt: TGTGCCAGCAGTTACTCACGTCGAGCGGGGGTGTCCACAGATACGCAGTATTTT
CDR3aa: CASSYSRRAGVSTDTQYF

abundance: NA
j_gene: TRBJ1-1
d_gene: NA
v_gene: TRBV6-1
CDR3nt: TGTGCCAGCATTGAGATCAGGAACACTGAAGCTTTCTTT
CDR3aa: CASIEIRNTEAFF

abundance: many
j_gene: TRBJ1-1
d_gene: NA
v_gene: TRBV30
CDR3nt: TGTGCCTGGAGTGGAAGTGCTGAAGCTTTCTTT
CDR3aa: CAWSGSAEAFF

abundance: many
j_gene: TRBJ1-2
d_gene: TRBD1
v_gene: TRBV29-1
CDR3nt: TGCAGCGTTGGACAGGGAGAAGGGGACTACACCTTC
CDR3aa: CSVGQGEGDYTF

abundance: many
j_gene: TRBJ1-6
d_gene: TRBD1
v_gene: TRBV12-3/TRBV12-4
CDR3nt: TGTGCCAGCGGACCGACAGGGTCCTATAATTCACCCCTCCACTTT
CDR3aa: CASGPTGSYNSPLHF

abundance: many
j_gene: TRBJ1-1
d_gene: NA
v_gene: TRBV12-3/TRBV12-4
CDR3nt: TGTGCCAGCAGCCCCGGACGTAACACTGAAGCTTTCTTT
CDR3aa: CASSPGRNTEAFF

abundance: many
j_gene: TRBJ2-7
d_gene: NA
v_gene: TRBV6-5
CDR3nt: TGTGCCAGCAGTTACGCCCGAGCCTCGATAAGTCTCGAGCAGTACTTC
CDR3aa: CASSYARASISLEQYF

abundance: many
j_gene: TRBJ1-2
d_gene: TRBD1
v_gene: TRBV6-2/TRBV6-3
CDR3nt: TGTGCCAGCAGACCCGGGACAGGCCTGGGCCTCTTAAGAGGCTACACCTTC
CDR3aa: CASRPGTGLGLLRGYTF

abundance: few
j_gene: TRBJ2-7
d_gene: NA
v_gene: TRBV9
CDR3nt: TGTGCCAGCAGCGTAGTAGGTAGAGAAGACGAGCAGTACTTC
CDR3aa: CASSVVGREDEQYF

abundance: many
j_gene: TRBJ2-2
d_gene: TRBD2
v_gene: TRBV28
CDR3nt: TGTGCCAGCAGTTCAGCGGGGTATACCGGGGAGCTGTTTTTT
CDR3aa: CASSSAGYTGELFF

abundance: many
j_gene: TRBJ2-2
d_gene: NA
v_gene: TRBV6-5
CDR3nt: TGTGCCGGGTCCGGGTCCTTCACCGGGGAGCTGTTTTTT
CDR3aa: CAGSGSFTGELFF

abundance: many
j_gene: TRBJ1-1
d_gene: NA
v_gene: TRBV6-2/TRBV6-3
CDR3nt: TGTGCCAGCGGCAAAAGGTGGGGGGCACTGAACACTGAAGCTTTCTTT
CDR3aa: CASGKRWGALNTEAFF

abundance: many
j_gene: TRBJ2-2
d_gene: TRBD1
v_gene: TRBV6-2/TRBV6-3
CDR3nt: TGTGCCAGCGGGACAGATGAAACCGGGGAGCTGTTTTTT
CDR3aa: CASGTDETGELFF

abundance: many
j_gene: TRBJ2-2
d_gene: NA
v_gene: TRBV5-6
CDR3nt: TGTGCCAGCAGCTTGAACCGTCTCACCGGGGAGCTGTTTTTT
CDR3aa: CASSLNRLTGELFF

abundance: many
j_gene: TRBJ2-5
d_gene: NA
v_gene: TRBV14
CDR3nt: TGTGCCAGCAGCCTTCTGGGGTCGGGACTTAATAACGGAGCGACCCAGTACTTC
CDR3aa: CASSLLGSGLNNGATQYF

abundance: many
j_gene: TRBJ1-5
d_gene: NA
v_gene: TRBV27
CDR3nt: TGTGCCAGCAGTTTAGTCGGAAGCAATCAGCCCCAGCATTTT
CDR3aa: CASSLVGSNQPQHF

abundance: NA
j_gene: TRBJ2-2
d_gene: TRBD2
v_gene: TRBV7-1
CDR3nt: TGTGCCAGCAGCTCCCCCCCGCCTAGCGGGAGGGCATCTGGCACCGGGGAGCTGTTTTTT
CDR3aa: CASSSPPPSGRASGTGELFF

abundance: many
j_gene: TRBJ2-7
d_gene: NA
v_gene: TRBV12-3/TRBV12-4
CDR3nt: TGTGCCGGCAGTTTAGCGCGCGTTACCTACGAGCAGTACTTC
CDR3aa: CAGSLARVTYEQYF

abundance: many
j_gene: TRBJ2-7
d_gene: TRBD2
v_gene: TRBV7-2
CDR3nt: TGTGCCAGCAGCTTAGCTGGGCTAGCGGGGGGCAATGCCTACGAGCAGTACTTC
CDR3aa: CASSLAGLAGGNAYEQYF

abundance: once
j_gene: TRBJ1-6
d_gene: TRBD1
v_gene: TRBV7-2
CDR3nt: TGTGCCAGCAGCCTACAGGGGGTAATCTATAATTCACCCCTCCACTTT
CDR3aa: CASSLQGVIYNSPLHF

abundance: many
j_gene: TRBJ2-7
d_gene: NA
v_gene: TRBV7-6
CDR3nt: TGTGCCAGCAGTCCTGGGGGTAGGGCCTACGAGCAGTACTTC
CDR3aa: CASSPGGRAYEQYF

abundance: many
j_gene: TRBJ2-2
d_gene: NA
v_gene: TRBV6-1
CDR3nt: TGTGCCAGCCTCCGCGGGACAGTTAACACCGGGGAGCTGTTTTTT
CDR3aa: CASLRGTVNTGELFF

abundance: many
j_gene: TRBJ2-7
d_gene: TRBD2
v_gene: TRBV20-1
CDR3nt: TGCAGTGCTAGTTCGGGACTAGGCTCCTACGAGCAGTACTTC
CDR3aa: CSASSGLGSYEQYF

abundance: few
j_gene: TRBJ2-3
d_gene: TRBD2
v_gene: TRBV27
CDR3nt: TGTGCCAGCAGTTTGGGACTAGCCCCCGATACGCAGTATTTT
CDR3aa: CASSLGLAPDTQYF

abundance: many
j_gene: TRBJ2-7
d_gene: NA
v_gene: TRBV10-1
CDR3nt: TGCGCCAGCAGTGGGTACGCGAGGGGCGAGCAGTACTTC
CDR3aa: CASSGYARGEQYF

abundance: many
j_gene: TRBJ1-5
d_gene: NA
v_gene: TRBV27
CDR3nt: TGTGCCAGCAGTTTTCAGGGAATGGGCAATCAGCCCCAGCATTTT
CDR3aa: CASSFQGMGNQPQHF

abundance: many
j_gene: TRBJ1-1
d_gene: NA
v_gene: TRBV7-2
CDR3nt: TGTGCCAGCAGCTTAAGTATGAACACTGAAGCTTTCTTT
CDR3aa: CASSLSMNTEAFF

abundance: many
j_gene: TRBJ2-7
d_gene: TRBD1
v_gene: TRBV29-1
CDR3nt: TGCAGCGTTGAATCCAGGACAGGGAGACACGAGCAGTACTTC
CDR3aa: CSVESRTGRHEQYF

abundance: many
j_gene: TRBJ1-5
d_gene: NA
v_gene: TRBV7-2
CDR3nt: TGTGCCAGCAGCCATGGTCGACAGAATCAGCCCCAGCATTTT
CDR3aa: CASSHGRQNQPQHF

abundance: NA
j_gene: TRBJ2-7
d_gene: TRBD2
v_gene: TRBV6-1
CDR3nt: TGTGCCAGCAGTCGACTAGCGGGAGTAATATACGAGCAGTACTTC
CDR3aa: CASSRLAGVIYEQYF

abundance: many
j_gene: TRBJ2-7
d_gene: NA
v_gene: TRBV7-2
CDR3nt: TGTGCCAGCAGCCAAGGACTGGCCTACGAGCAGTACTTC
CDR3aa: CASSQGLAYEQYF

abundance: many
j_gene: TRBJ2-7
d_gene: NA
v_gene: TRBV7-2
CDR3nt: TGTGCCAGCAGCCCCTTGGGTACCATCTACGAGCAGTACTTC
CDR3aa: CASSPLGTIYEQYF

abundance: many
j_gene: TRBJ1-1
d_gene: TRBD1
v_gene: TRBV28
CDR3nt: TGTGCCAGCAGTTTGGATGGGACAGGGGTCACTGAAGCTTTCTTT
CDR3aa: CASSLDGTGVTEAFF

abundance: many
j_gene: TRBJ1-1
d_gene: NA
v_gene: TRBV20-1
CDR3nt: TGCAGTGCTCGCTCACAGGGGAACACTGAAGCTTTCTTT
CDR3aa: CSARSQGNTEAFF

abundance: many
j_gene: TRBJ2-3
d_gene: NA
v_gene: TRBV28
CDR3nt: TGTGCCAGCAGTTTATTCCTGGGCAGCACAGATACGCAGTATTTT
CDR3aa: CASSLFLGSTDTQYF

abundance: many
j_gene: TRBJ2-7
d_gene: NA
v_gene: TRBV9
CDR3nt: TGTGCCAGCAGCCAACTCCCACAGGAGGACTACTACGAGCAGTACTTC
CDR3aa: CASSQLPQEDYYEQYF

abundance: many
j_gene: TRBJ2-7
d_gene: TRBD1
v_gene: TRBV18
CDR3nt: TGTGCCAGCTCACTGACCCGGGACAGGGATCAGTACTTC
CDR3aa: CASSLTRDRDQYF

abundance: NA
j_gene: TRBJ2-7
d_gene: NA
v_gene: TRBV20-1
CDR3nt: TGCAGTGCTAGGGCCCCCGGGACCCACTACGAGCAGTACTTC
CDR3aa: CSARAPGTHYEQYF

abundance: NA
j_gene: TRBJ2-7
d_gene: TRBD2
v_gene: TRBV9
CDR3nt: TGTGCCAGCAGCGCCGGTGCTAGCGGGAGTTACGAGCAGTACTTC
CDR3aa: CASSAGASGSYEQYF

abundance: NA
j_gene: TRBJ2-7
d_gene: TRBD2
v_gene: TRBV19
CDR3nt: TGTGCCAGTAGTAAGCGAGGACTAGCGGGAGCCTCCTACGAGCAGTACTTC
CDR3aa: CASSKRGLAGASYEQYF

abundance: few
j_gene: TRBJ2-2
d_gene: NA
v_gene: TRBV11-2
CDR3nt: TGTGCCAGCAGCTTCGTTTCAAACAGGGACCTCACCGGGGAGCTGTTTTTT
CDR3aa: CASSFVSNRDLTGELFF

abundance: many
j_gene: TRBJ1-5
d_gene: NA
v_gene: TRBV28
CDR3nt: TGTGCCAGCAGTTTGCCCGCAGACGGGGTCGAGATCAATCAGCCCCAGCATTTT
CDR3aa: CASSLPADGVEINQPQHF

abundance: many
j_gene: TRBJ2-7
d_gene: TRBD1
v_gene: TRBV11-2
CDR3nt: TGTGCCAGCACCGTGGGGACAGGGGGCTTCTACGAGCAGTACTTC
CDR3aa: CASTVGTGGFYEQYF